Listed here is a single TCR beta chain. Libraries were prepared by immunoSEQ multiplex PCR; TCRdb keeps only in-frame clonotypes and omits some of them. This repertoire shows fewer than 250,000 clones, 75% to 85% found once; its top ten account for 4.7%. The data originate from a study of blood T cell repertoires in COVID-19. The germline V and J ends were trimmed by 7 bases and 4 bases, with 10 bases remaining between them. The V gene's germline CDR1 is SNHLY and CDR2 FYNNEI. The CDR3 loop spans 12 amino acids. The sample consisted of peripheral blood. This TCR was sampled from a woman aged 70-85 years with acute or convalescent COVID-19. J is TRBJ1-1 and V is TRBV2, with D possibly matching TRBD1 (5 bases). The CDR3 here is CASKSTGTEAFF. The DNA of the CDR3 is TGTGCCAGCAAAAGTACAGGCACTGAAGCTTTCTTT.